This T cell receptor beta chain was sequenced in a study of T cells in Graves' hyperthyroidism and ophthalmopathy. The table lists this clonotype with many counts. The CDR3 regions of TCR beta were amplified from RNA transcripts. HTBI primers were employed in a first-round RT-PCR of the TCR CDR3. MiXCR, applied by TCRdb to the multiplex PCR reads, yields one record per CDR3 protein. Among about 640,000 distinct CDR3 sequences listed, under 25% were seen once. The sequence came from a man aged 25-45 years with Graves' ophthalmopathy. Sequencing was done on a sample of blood.

CDR3: CASSQDPPYGYTF. CDR3 coding DNA: TGTGCCAGCAGCCAAGACCCACCTTATGGCTACACCTTC. V gene TRBV3-1 combines with J gene TRBJ1-2; no clear D gene. CDR1 and CDR2 (germline): LGHDT, YNNKEL (reference sequence). Trimming shortened V by 0 bases and J by 5 bases, and 7 bases separated the two germline ends. The CDR3 has 13 residues.